This T cell receptor (beta chain) was obtained from a study of T cell responses to AZD1222 COVID-19 vaccine. TCRdb keeps only in-frame clones here, not all; method: immunoSEQ multiplex PCR. The sample shows 95,000 to 150,000 clones, around 92% of them seen only once. Second-dose timings of about 4 or about 12 weeks were pooled. The source was peripheral blood, collected 28 days after the second AZD1222 dose. The source is an adult who received the AZD1222 COVID-19 vaccine.

Here the CDR3 DNA reads TGTGCCAGCAGCTACCAGTCGCTAGCGGGAGAGAATGAGCAGTTCTTC. Its protein product is CASSYQSLAGENEQFF. The V call is TRBV11-3, the J call TRBJ2-1, with 10 bases identical to TRBD2. Germline CDR1 is SGHNT and CDR2 is YENEEA. The V segment lost 4 bases and the J segment 7 bases; nucleotides outside the gene matches: 10. The CDR3 runs to 16 residues.